The rows below give T cell receptor beta chains drawn from one sample of a study of blood T cell repertoires in COVID-19. Assay: immunoSEQ multiplex PCR; the TCRdb copy retains only in-frame clones and omits some. The repertoire holds roughly 340,000 clones, with 89% as singletons. Source material: peripheral blood. These receptors came from a woman in her twenties or thirties with COVID-19, enrolled during active disease. Each CDR3 is given with its conserved first and last residue. D genes are given only for firm matches. Size is stated for part of the rows, as once, few or many counts, or as a class when the clone is expanded.

d_gene	v_gene	abundance	j_gene	CDR3aa	CDR3nt
.	TRBV11-3	few	TRBJ2-5	CASSLDGQWGIETQYF	TGTGCCAGCAGCTTGGACGGACAGTGGGGGATAGAGACCCAGTACTTC
.	TRBV7-2	.	TRBJ2-7	CASNRGAGRRREQYF	TGTGCCAGCAACCGGGGGGCGGGGAGGAGGCGCGAGCAGTACTTC
.	TRBV28	.	TRBJ2-7	CASTPRGSYYEQYF	TGTGCCAGCACCCCAAGGGGCAGTTACTACGAGCAGTACTTC
TRBD1	TRBV19	.	TRBJ1-2	CASSKNRGFYGYTF	TGTGCCAGTAGTAAGAACAGGGGGTTCTATGGCTACACCTTC
TRBD2	TRBV28	once	TRBJ2-5	CASGEARGGREPQYF	TGTGCCAGCGGCGAAGCGCGGGGGGGCCGGGAGCCCCAGTACTTC
.	TRBV7-8	.	TRBJ1-2	CASSLSPWEGRNYGYTF	TGTGCCAGCAGCTTAAGTCCTTGGGAAGGGAGAAACTATGGCTACACCTTC
TRBD1	TRBV14	.	TRBJ1-6	CASSQSPDRALSYNSPLHF	TGTGCCAGCAGCCAATCGCCGGACAGGGCCCTCTCCTATAATTCACCCCTCCACTTT
TRBD2	TRBV2	once	TRBJ2-1	CASSAQRDSNEQFF	TGTGCCAGCAGTGCCCAGCGGGATTCGAATGAGCAGTTCTTC
TRBD1	TRBV10-3	.	TRBJ1-1	CAISDPDREAFF	TGTGCCATCAGTGACCCGGACAGGGAAGCTTTCTTT
TRBD1	TRBV10-3	.	TRBJ2-3	CAIRLRGQTDTQYF	TGTGCCATCAGGCTCAGGGGGCAAACAGATACGCAGTATTTT
.	TRBV5-1	.	TRBJ1-2	CASSLRVNYGYTF	TGCGCCAGCAGCCTCAGGGTTAACTATGGCTACACCTTC
.	TRBV24-1	.	TRBJ1-1	CATSDNGQPNTEAFF	TGTGCCACCAGTGATAATGGACAGCCGAACACTGAAGCTTTCTTT